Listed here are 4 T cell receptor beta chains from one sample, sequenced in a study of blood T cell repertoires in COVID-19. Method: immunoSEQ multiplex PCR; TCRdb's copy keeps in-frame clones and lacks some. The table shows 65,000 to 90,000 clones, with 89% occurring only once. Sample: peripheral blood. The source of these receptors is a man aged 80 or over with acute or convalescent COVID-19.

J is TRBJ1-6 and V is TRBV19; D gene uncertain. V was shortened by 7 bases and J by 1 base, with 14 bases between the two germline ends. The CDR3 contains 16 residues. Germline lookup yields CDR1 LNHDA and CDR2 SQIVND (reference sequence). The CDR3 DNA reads TGTGCCAGTACTGTAGAGGAGTCGTCCTATAATTCACCCCTCCACTTT. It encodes CASTVEESSYNSPLHF.

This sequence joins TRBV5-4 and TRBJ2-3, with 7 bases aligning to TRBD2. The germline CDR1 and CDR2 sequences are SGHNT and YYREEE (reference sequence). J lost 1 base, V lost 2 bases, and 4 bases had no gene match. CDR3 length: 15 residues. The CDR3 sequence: CASSFDGGGTDTQYF. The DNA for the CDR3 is TGTGCCAGCAGCTTCGATGGGGGGGGCACAGATACGCAGTATTTT.

CDR3 residues: CATSFGGGTEAFF. CDR3 sequence (DNA): TGTGCCACCAGCTTCGGGGGGGGCACTGAAGCTTTCTTT. The chain combines TRBV15 with TRBJ1-1; the D gene is possibly TRBD1 (5 bases). CDR1 LNHNV and CDR2 YYDKDF come from the germline V gene (reference sequence). CDR3 length equals 13 residues. V was clipped by 5 bases and J by 4 bases, with 11 bases between them.

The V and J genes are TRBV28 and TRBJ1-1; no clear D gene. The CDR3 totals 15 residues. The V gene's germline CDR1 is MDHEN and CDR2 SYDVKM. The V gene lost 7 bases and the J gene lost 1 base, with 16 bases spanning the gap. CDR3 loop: CASIPPAGANTEAFF. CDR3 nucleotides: TGTGCCAGCATCCCCCCGGCGGGAGCGAACACTGAAGCTTTCTTT.